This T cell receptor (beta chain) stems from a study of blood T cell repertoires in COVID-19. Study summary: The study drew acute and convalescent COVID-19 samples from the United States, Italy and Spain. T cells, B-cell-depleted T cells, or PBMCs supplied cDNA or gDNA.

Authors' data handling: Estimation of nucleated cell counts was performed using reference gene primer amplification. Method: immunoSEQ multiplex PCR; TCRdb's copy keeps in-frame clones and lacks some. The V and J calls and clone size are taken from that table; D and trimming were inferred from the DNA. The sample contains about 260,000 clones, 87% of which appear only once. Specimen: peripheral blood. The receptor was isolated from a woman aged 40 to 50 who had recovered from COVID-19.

The CDR3 sequence is CASSLQGAPGETQYF. The CDR3 coding sequence is TGCGCCAGCAGTCTACAGGGGGCGCCAGGGGAGACCCAGTACTTC. This chain links TRBV5-1 with TRBJ2-5, with 9 bases fitting TRBD1. The germline gives CDR1 SGHRS, CDR2 YFSETQ. V trimming: 5 bases; J trimming: 5 bases; junction bases outside the gene matches: 10. The CDR3 loop spans 15 amino acids.